This T cell receptor beta chain was found in a study of T cell responses to AZD1222 COVID-19 vaccine. Overall study results and limits: Most donors were white British and more were female, and clonal diversity was possibly underestimated. Without day 14 samples, only post-peak T cell repertoires were studied. Vaccination with two AZD1222 doses was followed by a rise in Spike-specific TCR breadth and depth.

The CDR3 length is 14 residues. Trimming took off 2 bases at V and 6 bases at J, with 13 bases between the two ends. Germline V gene sequence: CDR1 LNHDA, CDR2 SQIVND (reference sequence). On this clone: As yet, its antigen is unknown.

Method: immunoSEQ multiplex PCR; TCRdb's copy keeps in-frame clones and lacks some. The sample has about 200,000 clones, more than 90% seen once. The chain is built from TRBV19 and TRBJ1-2; D may be TRBD1 (6 bases). This TCR derives from an adult who received the MenACWY meningococcal vaccine as a control. Sequencing used peripheral blood, obtained 28 days after the second dose of the MenACWY control vaccine. The CDR3 coding sequence is TGTGCCAGTAGTATACCCACAGGGAGGAATGGCTACACCTTC. Its protein product is CASSIPTGRNGYTF.